The 18 T cell receptor beta chains below come from one sample, sequenced in a study of blood T cell repertoires in COVID-19. Profiled with immunoSEQ multiplex PCR; TCRdb holds only in-frame clones, not every one. The data show over 600,000 clones, more than 80% seen once. Material: peripheral blood. These TCRs come from a woman younger than 30 with acute or convalescent COVID-19.

About this clone: The junction shows a germline mismatch at one end, possibly a read error. The chain couples TRBV30 to TRBJ2-7; 9 bases are shared with TRBD2. The CDR3 loop spans 14 amino acids. Looked up from germline, CDR1 is GTSNPN and CDR2 is SVGIG (reference sequence). CDR3 coding DNA: TGTGCCTGGAGTCTAAAAGGGGTATCTAGCGGGGTCATCTTC. It encodes CAWSLKGVSSGVIF. The full variable domain, in which reference TRBV30 and TRBJ2-7 provide the parts outside the CDR3, is SQTIHQWPATLVQPVGSPLSLECTVEGTSNPNLYWYRQAAGRGLQLLFYSVGIGQISSEVPQNLSASRPQDRQFILSSKKLLLSDSGFYLCAWSLKGVSSGVIFGPGTRLTVT.

The chain joins TRBV28 to TRBJ1-2, with TRBD1 as a possible D gene (5 bases). The germline V gene encodes CDR1 MDHEN and CDR2 SYDVKM. The germline V and J ends were trimmed by 5 bases and 2 bases, with 9 bases remaining between them. This CDR3 comprises 13 residues. The CDR3 DNA follows: TGTGCCAGCAGTCTGAACAGGAACTATGGCTACACCTTC. The encoded protein is CASSLNRNYGYTF.

The rearrangement joins TRBV6-2 or TRBV6-3 to TRBJ2-7, with D possibly being TRBD1 (5 bases). The germline V gene has CDR1 MNHEY and CDR2 SVGEGT. CDR3 length: 15 amino acids. Trimming cost V 2 bases and J 4 bases, with 15 bases left between them. CDR3 loop: CASSYRIQARYEQYF. The CDR3 DNA reads as TGTGCCAGCAGTTACCGGATACAGGCTAGGTACGAGCAGTACTTC.

The chain uses TRBV20-1 and TRBJ1-5; D gene ambiguous. Germline values: CDR1 DFQATT, CDR2 SNEGSKA (reference sequence). The CDR3 is made up of 12 amino acids. With 3 bases removed from V and 6 bases from J, the gap between germline ends came to 9 bases. CDR3 sequence (DNA): TGCAGTGCTAGTGATGGAGTTCAGCCCCAGCATTTT. Amino acids: CSASDGVQPQHF.

The chain carries TRBV6-4 and TRBJ2-3, with 8 bases lining up with TRBD1. The CDR3 runs 16 residues. J gave up 2 bases and V 0 bases, and 4 bases lay outside the gene matches. Germline assignment: CDR1 MRHNA and CDR2 SNTAGT. CDR3 in DNA: TGTGCCAGCAGTGACTCAACGGACAGGGCCACAGATACGCAGTATTTT. This codes for CASSDSTDRATDTQYF.

The chain links TRBV7-3 to TRBJ1-2; 8 bases map to TRBD1. Germline lookup yields CDR1 SGHTA and CDR2 FQGTGA. This CDR3 contains 14 residues. Trimming cost V 1 base and J 7 bases; bases outside gene matches: 5. CDR3 in DNA: TGTGCCAGCAGCTTAAACCCCCAGGGGGCTGGCTACACCTTC. Its protein is CASSLNPQGAGYTF.

V gene TRBV4-1 combines with J gene TRBJ1-1; D remains unclear. Germline V gene lookup returns CDR1 MGHRA and CDR2 YSYEKL. This CDR3 contains 13 residues. As DNA, the CDR3 is TGCGCGTCGAGCGGGGTTAGGAACACTGAAGCTTTCTTT. This gives the protein CASSGVRNTEAFF.

The chain couples TRBV11-2 to TRBJ2-7; TRBD1 matches 8 bases. Per germline, CDR1 SGHAT and CDR2 FQNNGV. The CDR3 is made up of 14 amino acids. Trimming took 5 bases from V and 3 from J; bases not matched to a gene: 6. CDR3 in amino acids: CASSENTGGYEQYF. CDR3 DNA sequence: TGTGCCAGCAGCGAGAATACAGGGGGCTACGAGCAGTACTTC.

Regarding this clone: Other DNA sequences from this sample encode an identical CDR3 as well. The rearrangement uses TRBV5-1 and TRBJ2-7; tentative D call: TRBD1 (5 bases). CDR1 is SGHRS and CDR2 is YFSETQ in the germline V gene. V was trimmed by 1 base and J by 2 bases, leaving 7 bases between them. The CDR3 contains 13 residues. CDR3 sequence: CASSLTGTYEQYF. DNA for the CDR3: TGCGCCAGCAGCTTGACAGGAACCTACGAGCAGTACTTC. Together with reference TRBV5-1 and TRBJ2-7, the CDR3 gives the full variable domain: KAGVTQTPRYLIKTRGQQVTLSCSPISGHRSVSWYQQTPGQGLQFLFEYFSETQRNKGNFPGRFSGRQFSNSRSEMNVSTLELGDSALYLCASSLTGTYEQYFGPGTRLTVT.

The J gene is TRBJ1-1, the V gene TRBV6-1; 9 bases are a match to TRBD1. The CDR3 totals 16 residues. Germline V gene data show CDR1 as MNHNS and CDR2 as SASEGT. J was trimmed by 7 bases and V by 1 base; bases with no gene match: 10. The DNA for the CDR3 is TGTGCCAGCAGTGAAGGGTTAACAGGGGGCGTCCGTGAAGCTTTCTTT. It translates to CASSEGLTGGVREAFF.

With respect to this clone: Distinct nucleotide sequences in the sample also encode this CDR3. This chain connects TRBV6-5 to TRBJ1-2; D remains unclear. The germline V gene has CDR1 MNHEY and CDR2 SVGAGI. V was clipped by 6 bases and J by 3 bases, with 8 bases between them. The CDR3 covers 12 residues. CDR3 amino acids: CASSPGDYGYTF. The CDR3 nucleotides read TGTGCCAGCAGCCCCGGGGACTATGGCTACACCTTC.

The genes are TRBV9 and TRBJ1-1, with D uncertain. V was clipped by 0 bases and J by 9 bases, with 12 bases between them. CDR1 and CDR2 (germline): SGDLS, YYNGEE. This CDR3 region has 13 residues. Here the CDR3 reads CASSVGALTKAFF. The CDR3 DNA follows: TGTGCCAGCAGCGTAGGTGCCCTCACAAAAGCTTTCTTT. The full variable domain, completed using reference TRBV9 and TRBJ1-1, is DSGVTQTPKHLITATGQRVTLRCSPRSGDLSVYWYQQSLDQGLQFLIQYYNGEERAKGNILERFSAQQFPDLHSELNLSSLELGDSALYFCASSVGALTKAFFGQGTRLTVV.

Here the CDR3 reads CASSQVSAGELFF. In nucleotides, the CDR3 is TGTGCCAGCAGCCAAGTCTCCGCCGGGGAGCTGTTTTTT. The gene calls are TRBV3-1 (or the pseudogene TRBV3-2) and TRBJ2-2; D not certain. The CDR3 is 13 residues long. Germline-derived CDR1 and CDR2 are LGHDT and YNNKEL (reference sequence). The V gene lost 1 base and the J gene lost 6 bases, with 6 bases spanning the gap.

The V and J genes are TRBV7-9 and TRBJ1-3; 10 nucleotides line up with TRBD1. Germline CDR1 is SEHNR and CDR2 is FQNEAQ (reference sequence). The CDR3 contains 16 residues. Trimming removed 1 base from V and 3 bases from J; junction bases left unmatched: 3. CDR3 bases: TGTGCCAGCAGCTTAGGGGACAGGGGCGGTGGAAACACCATATATTTT. This gives the protein CASSLGDRGGGNTIYF.

The CDR3 loop reads CASSLLIEDQPQHF. CDR3 DNA sequence: TGTGCCAGCAGCTTGTTGATCGAGGATCAGCCCCAGCATTTT. V usage is TRBV7-2 and J usage is TRBJ1-5; D ambiguous. Trimming stripped 3 bases from V and 5 bases from J, with 11 bases between. The CDR3 length is 14 residues. Germline CDR1 and CDR2: SGHTA and FQGNSA. The full variable domain, with the rest looked up from reference TRBV7-2 and TRBJ1-5, is GAGVSQSPSNKVTEKGKDVELRCDPISGHTALYWYRQSLGQGLEFLIYFQGNSAPDKSGLPSDRFSAERTGGSVSTLTIQRTQQEDSAVYLCASSLLIEDQPQHFGDGTRLSIL.

The chain recombines TRBV7-2 with TRBJ1-4; D gene ambiguous. This CDR3 has 14 amino acids. Trimming pared 2 bases from V and 8 bases from J, leaving 12 bases between. Germline assignment: CDR1 SGHTA and CDR2 FQGNSA. The chain's CDR3 is CASSLSGVEEKLFF. In DNA, the CDR3 is TGTGCCAGCAGCTTATCCGGGGTCGAAGAAAAACTGTTTTTT.

This clone was counted a single time. Distinct nucleotide sequences in the sample also encode this CDR3. The gene calls are TRBV5-4 and TRBJ1-1, with 9 bases fitting TRBD1. Germline CDR1 SGHNT, CDR2 YYREEE (reference sequence). The length of the CDR3 is 15 residues. V dropped 4 bases and J dropped 0; count of bases not matched to a gene: 4. In DNA form, the CDR3 reads TGTGCCAGCAGCCCAGGACAGGGGATGAACACTGAAGCTTTCTTT. This encodes CASSPGQGMNTEAFF.

The CDR3 DNA follows: TGCGCCAGCAGCTCGGGGGACGGGGAGAACTGGAGGACCCAGTACTTC. Amino acid sequence: CASSSGDGENWRTQYF. J is TRBJ2-5 and V is TRBV5-1, with TRBD2 as a possible D gene (6 bases). The germline V gene encodes CDR1 SGHRS and CDR2 YFSETQ. V lost 3 bases, J lost 7 bases, and 22 bases lay in between. The CDR3 runs to 16 residues.